These 14 T cell receptor beta chains originate from one sample sequenced in a study of T-cell reconstitution after alpha-beta-depleted transplantation in children. Molecular barcoding with unique molecular identifiers was used for the TCRbeta library. TCRdb re-derived calls from the PCR reads in MiXCR, one entry per CDR3 protein. The sample records roughly 76,000 distinct CDR3 sequences, 11% being singletons. The starting material was PBMCs, obtained before TCRalphabeta/CD19-depleted stem cell transplant. The receptor set was obtained from a boy younger than 18 with acute myeloid leukemia, due to receive a stem cell transplant.

This clonotype was picked up many times. The junction does not match germline at one end; this may be a read error. This chain connects TRBV20-1 to TRBJ2-5; D perhaps matches TRBD2 (6 bases). From germline, CDR1 is DFQATT and CDR2 SNEGSKA (reference sequence). The CDR3 covers 14 residues. CDR3 nucleotide sequence: TGCAGTGCTAGTCCTGCGGGGCGGAGAGAGACCCACTACTTC. Translating gives CSASPAGRRETHYF.

This clonotype appeared a few times. CDR3 protein: CASSLTGNEQFF. CDR3 nucleotides: TGCGCCAGCAGCTTGACTGGGAATGAGCAGTTCTTC. The chain recombines TRBV5-1 with TRBJ2-1, with unresolved D. Germline-derived CDR1 and CDR2 are SGHRS and YFSETQ. The CDR3 sequence is 12 residues long. V lost 1 base to trimming and J lost 7 bases, with 6 bases between them. The full variable domain, its missing parts supplied by reference TRBV5-1 and TRBJ2-1, is KAGVTQTPRYLIKTRGQQVTLSCSPISGHRSVSWYQQTPGQGLQFLFEYFSETQRNKGNFPGRFSGRQFSNSRSEMNVSTLELGDSALYLCASSLTGNEQFFGPGTRLTVL.

The chain uses TRBV7-8 and TRBJ2-3; 9 bases are shared with TRBD2. Germline V gene sequence: CDR1 SGHVS, CDR2 FQNEAQ. V was clipped by 4 bases and J by 3 bases; unmatched bases: 5. The CDR3 loop spans 15 amino acids. The CDR3 is CASSYFSGGTDTQYF. CDR3 DNA sequence: TGTGCCAGCAGCTACTTTAGCGGGGGTACAGATACGCAGTATTTT.

Concerning this clonotype itself: Just one base apart from a much larger clone, this may be a read error. The chain employs TRBV7-2 and TRBJ2-5, with D perhaps given as TRBD1 or TRBD2 (5 bases each). Deletions cut 7 bases from V and 4 bases from J, with 19 bases between. From germline, CDR1 is SGHTA and CDR2 FQGNSA. CDR3 length: 15 residues. The CDR3 region is CASTITGAERETQYF. The CDR3 DNA sequence: TGTGCCAGCACCATTACCGGGGCAGAAAGAGAGACCCAGTACTTC.

Concerning this clonotype: Given a much more abundant clone one base away, this may be a read error. The rearrangement joins TRBV12-3 or TRBV12-4 to TRBJ2-7; no definite D call. This CDR3 region has 11 residues. The CDR3: CASSPSYELYF. The CDR3 DNA follows: TGTGCCAGCAGTCCCTCCTACGAGCTGTACTTC.

This clonotype was seen ten or more times. V is TRBV7-2 and J is TRBJ2-3; D tentatively fits TRBD1 or TRBD2 (6 bases each). CDR1 is SGHTA, CDR2 FQGNSA, per germline. The V gene lost 5 bases and the J gene lost 14 bases, with 20 bases spanning the gap. The CDR3 consists of 13 residues. CDR3 residues: CASSHKTGLGLYF. The CDR3 DNA sequence: TGTGCCAGCAGCCATAAAACAGGGTTGGGACTGTATTTT.

This clonotype has ten or more counts. The J gene is TRBJ1-5, the V gene TRBV12-3 or TRBV12-4; TRBD1 aligns across 7 bases. This CDR3 is built from 14 residues. V was clipped by 7 bases and J by 6 bases; unmatched bases: 9. Written as DNA, the CDR3 is TGTGCCAGCAAATTGACAGGGCAGGGTCAGCCCCAGCATTTT. Translation: CASKLTGQGQPQHF.

This clonotype showed up many times. The chain employs TRBV5-1 and TRBJ2-3; D is unresolved. Per the germline V gene, CDR1 is SGHRS and CDR2 is YFSETQ. The CDR3 covers 14 residues. Deletions cut 3 bases from V and 2 bases from J, with 10 bases between. CDR3 sequence: CASSSIQYTDTQYF. DNA for the CDR3: TGCGCCAGCAGCTCAATACAGTACACAGATACGCAGTATTTT.

There are a few counts of this clonotype. The rearrangement joins TRBV20-1 to TRBJ1-1; 7 bases map to TRBD1. This CDR3 region has 16 residues. V dropped 6 bases and J dropped 0; count of bases not matched to a gene: 13. Germline assignment: CDR1 DFQATT and CDR2 SNEGSKA (reference sequence). CDR3 DNA sequence: TGCAGTGCCCCCAATACAGGGGCGCCGATGAACACTGAAGCTTTCTTT. Translating it yields CSAPNTGAPMNTEAFF.

This clonotype was picked up a small number of times. V gene TRBV6-5 combines with J gene TRBJ1-3; D remains unclear. This CDR3 comprises 15 residues. V was pared by 0 bases and J by 1 base, with 7 bases between. The germline CDR1 and CDR2 sequences are MNHEY and SVGAGI. CDR3 amino acids: CASSYSKGSGNTIYF. CDR3 coding DNA: TGTGCCAGCAGTTACTCAAAAGGGTCTGGAAACACCATATATTTT.

The chain links TRBV18 to TRBJ2-6; 7 bases are a match to TRBD1. Germline assignment: CDR1 KGHSH and CDR2 LQKENI. This CDR3 is built from 20 residues. Trimming cost V 2 bases and J 4 bases; bases outside gene matches: 17. This chain's CDR3 is CASSPKTQGIIPLGANVLTF. The CDR3 DNA reads as TGTGCCAGCTCACCAAAAACACAGGGGATAATACCTCTGGGGGCCAACGTCCTGACTTTC.

This clonotype showed up many times. The chain has TRBV7-9 and TRBJ2-5; TRBD1 matches 8 bases. The CDR3 has 15 residues. V lost 4 bases to trimming and J lost 5 bases; unmatched junction nucleotides: 9. Germline lookup yields CDR1 SEHNR and CDR2 FQNEAQ (reference sequence). DNA for the CDR3: TGTGCCAGCAGCTCCGGACGCTGGGACAGGGAGACCCAGTACTTC. Its protein product is CASSSGRWDRETQYF.

This clonotype was observed many times. This sequence joins TRBV5-1 and TRBJ1-2, with D possibly TRBD1 on 5 matching bases. Trimming removed 1 base from V and 8 bases from J, with 15 bases in between. The CDR3 is 14 amino acids. Germline V gene sequence: CDR1 SGHRS, CDR2 YFSETQ. The CDR3 loop reads CASSLSVGAGGYTF. For the CDR3, the DNA is TGCGCCAGCAGCTTGTCCGTCGGGGCGGGAGGCTACACCTTC.

This clonotype appeared many times. The rearrangement joins TRBV12-3 or TRBV12-4 to TRBJ2-5; unclear D gene. The CDR3 sequence is 15 residues long. Trimming shortened V by 2 bases and J by 2 bases, and 12 bases separated the two germline ends. The CDR3 DNA sequence: TGTGCCAGCAGTTTATCGGACCGATTACAAGAGACCCAGTACTTC. It is translated as CASSLSDRLQETQYF.